A selection of T cell receptor beta chains follows, all from one sample in a study of T cell responses to AZD1222 COVID-19 vaccine. Only in-frame clones appear in the TCRdb table, and some are missing; sequencing was by immunoSEQ multiplex PCR. This sample has around 140,000 clones, with more than 90% found just once. The sequences come from peripheral blood, collected on day 0 of AZD1222 vaccination. The receptors originated from an adult in good health. Each CDR3 is given with its conserved first and last residue. Fields, in order: D gene, clone size, J gene, V gene, CDR3 DNA, CDR3 protein. A D gene is named only where the DNA matches it firmly. Some rows mark clone size as missing; the rest say once, few, many or name a class of expanded clone.

-,-,TRBJ1-6,TRBV5-6,TGTGCCAGCAGCCGCAGTAGGGGAATAGGTTCACCCCTCCACTTT,CASSRSRGIGSPLHF
-,-,TRBJ1-1,TRBV2,TGTGCCAGCAGTGAAAGGGGCCGGACTGAAGCTTTCTTT,CASSERGRTEAFF
-,-,TRBJ1-3,TRBV30,TGTGCCTGGAGACCCTTAGGGCGCTCTGGAAACACCATATATTTT,CAWRPLGRSGNTIYF
-,-,TRBJ1-6,TRBV28,TGTGCCAGCAGTTCCGCTGGGGTCTACAGCTCCTATAATTCACCCCTCCACTTT,CASSSAGVYSSYNSPLHF
-,-,TRBJ2-4,TRBV6-5,TGTGCCAGCAGCCAAGGGTCGGGGGCCAAAAACATTCAGTACTTC,CASSQGSGAKNIQYF
-,-,TRBJ1-5,TRBV7-2,TGTGCCAGCAGCTGGGGGGGTAATCAGCCCCAGCATTTT,CASSWGGNQPQHF
-,-,TRBJ2-2,TRBV9,TGTGCCAGCAGCCCGAACACCGGGGAGCTGTTTTTT,CASSPNTGELFF
-,-,TRBJ2-1,TRBV4-1,TGCGCCAGCAGCCAAGTCTACTCCTACAATGAGCAGTTCTTC,CASSQVYSYNEQFF
-,-,TRBJ2-7,TRBV5-5,TGTGCCAGCAGCCGGACAGCCCTGGGCTACGAGCAGTACTTC,CASSRTALGYEQYF
-,-,TRBJ1-2,TRBV18,TGTGCCAGCTCACCAAGCAAGGGAGTGGGAGCTAACTATGGCTACACCTTC,CASSPSKGVGANYGYTF
-,-,TRBJ1-6,TRBV16,TGTGCCAGCAGCCAATCGCAGAGCAATTCACCCCTCCACTTT,CASSQSQSNSPLHF
-,-,TRBJ2-2,TRBV28,TGTGCCAGCAGTCTCAGGGATTTCGGGGAGCTGTTTTTT,CASSLRDFGELFF
TRBD1,once,TRBJ1-5,TRBV28,TGTGCCAGCAGTCGGGACAGGGATTGGCCCCAGCATTTT,CASSRDRDWPQHF
-,-,TRBJ1-6,TRBV2,TGTGCCAGCAGTGTGGGTGACTCACCCCTCCACTTT,CASSVGDSPLHF
-,-,TRBJ2-7,TRBV5-1,TGCGCCAGCAGCGCGAGGAACGTCGCCGACGAGCAGTACTTC,CASSARNVADEQYF
TRBD1,-,TRBJ2-7,TRBV7-3,TGTGCCAGCAGCTTAGGTCCAGGGGGTACCTACGAGCAGTACTTC,CASSLGPGGTYEQYF
-,-,TRBJ2-7,TRBV30,TGTGCCTGGAGTGTACGGCGTCCCTACGAGCAGTACTTC,CAWSVRRPYEQYF
TRBD1,-,TRBJ2-6,TRBV5-4,TGTGCCAGCAGCTCCGGGACAGCCTCTGGGGCCAACGTCCTGACTTTC,CASSSGTASGANVLTF
-,-,TRBJ2-3,TRBV11-2,TGTGCCAGCAGCCCCGGGCGGCTAAGCACAGATACGCAGTATTTT,CASSPGRLSTDTQYF
TRBD1,-,TRBJ2-7,TRBV7-9,TGTGCCAGCAGCTTAGTGGCAGGGGGCGACGAGCAGTACTTC,CASSLVAGGDEQYF
TRBD1,-,TRBJ1-6,TRBV3-1/TRBV3-2,TGTGCCAGCAGCCACGGACAGGGAAAGGCTAATTCACCCCTCCACTTT,CASSHGQGKANSPLHF